This T cell receptor (beta chain) was profiled in a study of blood T cell repertoires in COVID-19. Study-level background: Sources were T cells, B-cell-depleted T cells, or PBMCs; the material itself was cDNA or gDNA.

It was during active infection that Seattle patients were enrolled and then longitudinally followed. Some clones are missing from TCRdb's copy, which holds only in-frame ones; the method was immunoSEQ multiplex PCR. The sample carries about 200,000 clones, around 85% recorded once. CDR1 and CDR2 (germline): KGHSH, LQKENI. Trimming stripped 6 bases from V and 8 bases from J, with 13 bases between. There are 13 residues in the CDR3. The origin of this receptor is a man between 60 and 75 years old with COVID-19, enrolled during active disease. This chain connects TRBV18 to TRBJ1-4, with D possibly matching TRBD1 (5 bases). Sequenced: peripheral blood. The CDR3 sequence: CASSVDKGEKLFF. CDR3 nucleotides: TGTGCCAGCTCGGTGGACAAGGGAGAAAAACTGTTTTTT.